The T cell receptor (beta chain) described here comes from a study of blood T cells in healthy people across ages. Overall study results and limits: A roughly linear age-dependent decrease characterized TCR beta diversity per million T cells. The unsorted PBMCs prevented any conclusive comparison of naive versus antigen-experienced cells.

Per sample, no less than 6 micrograms of total RNA were extracted. The CDR3 contains 15 residues. Trimming removed 2 bases at V and 0 bases at J, with 8 bases between. Germline CDR1 WNHNN, CDR2 SYGVQD (reference sequence). Alongside a J-beta primer mix, a sample-barcoded 5' primer served in a second PCR lasting roughly 6 to 11 cycles. TCRdb reprocessed the 5' RACE reads with MiXCR, giving one entry per CDR3 protein. This table holds just over 1 million distinct CDR3 sequences, 35% to 50% found once. In the case of this clonotype: Its antigen remains unknown.

The V call is TRBV10-1, the J call TRBJ1-5; D ambiguous. This receptor was obtained from a woman aged 55-75 years in good health. The sequencing input was blood. The CDR3 coding sequence is TGCGCCAGCAGTGAGCCAGGAAATAGCAATCAGCCCCAGCATTTT. Amino acid sequence: CASSEPGNSNQPQHF.